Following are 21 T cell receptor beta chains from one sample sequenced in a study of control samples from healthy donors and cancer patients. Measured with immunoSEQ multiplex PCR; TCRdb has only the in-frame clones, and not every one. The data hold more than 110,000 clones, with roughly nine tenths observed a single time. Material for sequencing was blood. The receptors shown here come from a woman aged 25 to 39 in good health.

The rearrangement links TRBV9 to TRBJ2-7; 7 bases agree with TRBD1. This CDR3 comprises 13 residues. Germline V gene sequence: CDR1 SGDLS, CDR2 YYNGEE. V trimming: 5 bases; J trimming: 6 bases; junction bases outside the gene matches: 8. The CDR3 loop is CASREGTVGEQYF. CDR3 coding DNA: TGTGCCAGCAGGGAAGGGACAGTCGGCGAGCAGTACTTC.

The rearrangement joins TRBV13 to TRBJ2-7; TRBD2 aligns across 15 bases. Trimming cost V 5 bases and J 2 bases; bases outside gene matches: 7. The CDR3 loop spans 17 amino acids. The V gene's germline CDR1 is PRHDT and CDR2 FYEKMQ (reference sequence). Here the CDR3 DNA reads TGTGCCAGCAGCCCCCGCGGGACTAGCGGGAGGCCCTACGAGCAGTACTTC. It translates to CASSPRGTSGRPYEQYF.

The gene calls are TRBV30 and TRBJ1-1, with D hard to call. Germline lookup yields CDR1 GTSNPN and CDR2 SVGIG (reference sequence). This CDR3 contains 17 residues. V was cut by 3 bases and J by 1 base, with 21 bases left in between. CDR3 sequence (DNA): TGTGCCTGGAGGGCCGTGGCAAATTCGGCAGGGAACACTGAAGCTTTCTTT. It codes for CAWRAVANSAGNTEAFF.

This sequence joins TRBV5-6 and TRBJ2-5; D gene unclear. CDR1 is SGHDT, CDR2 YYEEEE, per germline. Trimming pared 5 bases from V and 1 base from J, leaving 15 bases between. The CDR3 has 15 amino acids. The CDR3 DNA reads TGTGCCAGCAGTTTCCTACCAGCCGGCCAAGAGACCCAGTACTTC. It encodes CASSFLPAGQETQYF.

CDR3 residues: CASSAGPGQANQPQHF. CDR3 in DNA: TGTGCCAGCAGCGCCGGCCCGGGACAGGCCAATCAGCCCCAGCATTTT. V and J are TRBV9 and TRBJ1-5, with 8 nucleotides matching TRBD1. The CDR3 extends over 16 amino acids. Unmatched junction bases numbered 8, after V lost 3 bases and J lost 3 bases. The V gene's germline CDR1 is SGDLS and CDR2 YYNGEE.

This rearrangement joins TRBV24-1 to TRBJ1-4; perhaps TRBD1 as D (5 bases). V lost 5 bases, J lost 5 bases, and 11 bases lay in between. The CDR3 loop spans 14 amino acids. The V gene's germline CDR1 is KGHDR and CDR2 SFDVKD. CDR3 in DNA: TGTGCCACCAGTGGCGGGACTGAAAATGAAAAACTGTTTTTT. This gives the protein CATSGGTENEKLFF.

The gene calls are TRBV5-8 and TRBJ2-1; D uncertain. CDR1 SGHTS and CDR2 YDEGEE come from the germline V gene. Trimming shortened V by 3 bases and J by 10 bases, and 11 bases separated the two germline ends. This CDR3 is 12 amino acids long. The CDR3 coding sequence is TGTGCCAGCAGCTCGAGGACCAGGGAGCAGTTCTTC. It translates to CASSSRTREQFF. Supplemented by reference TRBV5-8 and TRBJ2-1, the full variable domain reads EAGVTQSPTHLIKTRGQQATLRCSPISGHTSVYWYQQALGLGLQFLLWYDEGEERNRGNFPPRFSGRQFPNYSSELNVNALELEDSALYLCASSSRTREQFFGPGTRLTVL.

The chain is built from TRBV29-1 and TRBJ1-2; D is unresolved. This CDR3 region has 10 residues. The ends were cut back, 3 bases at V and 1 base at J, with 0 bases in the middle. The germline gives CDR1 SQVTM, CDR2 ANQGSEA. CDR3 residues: CSVDNYGYTF. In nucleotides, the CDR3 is TGCAGCGTTGATAACTATGGCTACACCTTC. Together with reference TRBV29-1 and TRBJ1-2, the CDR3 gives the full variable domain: SAVISQKPSRDICQRGTSLTIQCQVDSQVTMMFWYRQQPGQSLTLIATANQGSEATYESGFVIDKFPISRPNLTFSTLTVSNMSPEDSSIYLCSVDNYGYTFGSGTRLTVV.

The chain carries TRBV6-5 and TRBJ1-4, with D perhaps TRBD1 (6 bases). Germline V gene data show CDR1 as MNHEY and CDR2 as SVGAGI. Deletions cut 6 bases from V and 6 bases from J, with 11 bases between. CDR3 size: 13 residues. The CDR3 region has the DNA TGTGCCAGCAGGGAGACAGGCCATGAAAAACTGTTTTTT. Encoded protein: CASRETGHEKLFF.

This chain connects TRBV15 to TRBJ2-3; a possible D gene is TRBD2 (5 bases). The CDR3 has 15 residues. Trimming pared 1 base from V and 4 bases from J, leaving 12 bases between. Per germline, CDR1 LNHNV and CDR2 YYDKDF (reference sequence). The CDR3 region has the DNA TGTGCCACCAGCAGAGTGTTGCTCGGGGCAGATACGCAGTATTTT. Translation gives CATSRVLLGADTQYF.

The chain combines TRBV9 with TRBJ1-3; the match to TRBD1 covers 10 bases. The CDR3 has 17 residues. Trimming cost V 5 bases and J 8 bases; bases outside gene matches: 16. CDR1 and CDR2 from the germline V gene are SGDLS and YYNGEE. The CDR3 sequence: CASSGAAGQGKWDTIYF. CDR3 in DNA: TGTGCCAGCAGTGGGGCGGCGGGACAGGGGAAGTGGGACACCATATATTTT.

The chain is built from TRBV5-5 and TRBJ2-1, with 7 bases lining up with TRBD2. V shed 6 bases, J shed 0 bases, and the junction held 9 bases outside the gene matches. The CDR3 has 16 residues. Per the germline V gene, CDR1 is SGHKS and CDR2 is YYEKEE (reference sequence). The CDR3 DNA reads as TGTGCCAGCACGGCGTTGGGCGGGAGCTCCTACAATGAGCAGTTCTTC. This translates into CASTALGGSSYNEQFF.

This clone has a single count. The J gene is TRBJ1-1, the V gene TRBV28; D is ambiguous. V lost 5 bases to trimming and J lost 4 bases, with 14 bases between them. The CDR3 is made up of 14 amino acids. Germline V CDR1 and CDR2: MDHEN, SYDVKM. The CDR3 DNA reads TGTGCCAGCAGTCCCGGAGCAGTTAGCACTGAAGCTTTCTTT. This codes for CASSPGAVSTEAFF.

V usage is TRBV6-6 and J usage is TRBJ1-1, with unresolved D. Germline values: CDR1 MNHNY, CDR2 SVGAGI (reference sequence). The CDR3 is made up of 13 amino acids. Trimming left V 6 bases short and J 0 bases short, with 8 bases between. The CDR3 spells CASRARLNTEAFF. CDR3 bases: TGTGCCAGCAGGGCTAGACTGAACACTGAAGCTTTCTTT.

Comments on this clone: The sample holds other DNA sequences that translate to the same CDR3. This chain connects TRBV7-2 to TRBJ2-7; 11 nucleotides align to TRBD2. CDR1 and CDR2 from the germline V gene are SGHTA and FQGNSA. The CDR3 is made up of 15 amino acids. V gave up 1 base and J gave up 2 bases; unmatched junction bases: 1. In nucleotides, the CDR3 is TGTGCCAGCAGCTTAGGACTAGCGGGGCCCTACGAGCAGTACTTC. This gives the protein CASSLGLAGPYEQYF.

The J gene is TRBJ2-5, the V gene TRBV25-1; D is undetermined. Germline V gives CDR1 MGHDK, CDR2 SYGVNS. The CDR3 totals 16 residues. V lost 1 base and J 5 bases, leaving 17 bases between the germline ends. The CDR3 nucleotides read TGTGCCAGCAGTGAATTCCAGGCCGAATTGGGGGAGACCCAGTACTTC. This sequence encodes CASSEFQAELGETQYF.

The CDR3: CASSLGGGRGDNEQFF. CDR3 nucleotides: TGTGCCAGCAGCTTAGGCGGCGGGAGAGGCGACAATGAGCAGTTCTTC. V and J are TRBV7-2 and TRBJ2-1; 7 bases are a match to TRBD2. The junction had 8 bases not matched to a gene; V was cut back by 1 base and J by 5 bases. The CDR3 length is 16 residues. Germline assignment: CDR1 SGHTA and CDR2 FQGNSA.

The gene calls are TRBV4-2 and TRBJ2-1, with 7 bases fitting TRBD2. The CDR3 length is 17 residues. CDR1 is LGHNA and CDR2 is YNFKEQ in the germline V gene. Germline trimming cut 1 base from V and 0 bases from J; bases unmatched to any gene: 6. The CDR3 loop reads CASSQVVAGLSYNEQFF. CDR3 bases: TGTGCCAGCAGCCAAGTCGTAGCGGGCCTCTCCTACAATGAGCAGTTCTTC.

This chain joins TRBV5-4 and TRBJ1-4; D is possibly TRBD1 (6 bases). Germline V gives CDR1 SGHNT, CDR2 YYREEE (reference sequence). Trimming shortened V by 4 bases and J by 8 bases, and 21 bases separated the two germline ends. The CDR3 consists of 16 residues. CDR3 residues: CASSQNVQGLGEKLFF. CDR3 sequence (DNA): TGTGCCAGCAGCCAAAATGTTCAGGGGTTGGGAGAAAAACTGTTTTTT.

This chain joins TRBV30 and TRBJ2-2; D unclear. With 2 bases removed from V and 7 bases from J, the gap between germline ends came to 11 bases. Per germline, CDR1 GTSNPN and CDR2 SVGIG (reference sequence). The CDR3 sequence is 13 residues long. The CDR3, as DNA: TGTGCCTGGAGTTTGCATTTCAACGGGGAGCTGTTTTTT. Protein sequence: CAWSLHFNGELFF.

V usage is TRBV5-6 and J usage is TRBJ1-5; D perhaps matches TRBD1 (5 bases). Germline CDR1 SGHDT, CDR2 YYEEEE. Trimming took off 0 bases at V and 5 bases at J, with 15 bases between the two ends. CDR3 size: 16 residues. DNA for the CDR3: TGTGCCAGCAGCTTGGAGGGGAGTCGCGTTGATCAGCCCCAGCATTTT. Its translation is CASSLEGSRVDQPQHF.